These 14 T cell receptor beta chains originate from one sample sequenced in a study of cytomegalovirus exposure and HLA in healthy donors. Primers included in the PCR were 60 Vbeta and 13 Jbeta primers. Data came from immunoSEQ multiplex PCR; TCRdb stores just in-frame clones and leaves some out. This sample has 100,000 or so clones; approximately 80% occur once, and the top ten carry over 5%. The source material was PBMCs. These receptor sequences come from a female donor in good health and CMV-seropositive.

This chain uses TRBV7-8 with TRBJ2-3; TRBD2 agrees at 9 bases. CDR1 and CDR2 (germline): SGHVS, FQNEAQ. There are 18 residues in the CDR3. V shed 4 bases, J shed 1 base, and the junction held 12 bases outside the gene matches. CDR3 loop: CASSSRRSSGGRTDTQYF. CDR3 bases: TGTGCCAGCAGCTCCCGCCGAAGTAGCGGGGGCCGCACAGATACGCAGTATTTT.

The V gene is TRBV6-5, the J gene TRBJ2-1; 10 positions agree with TRBD2. CDR3 length equals 15 residues. The V and J ends lost 2 bases and 6 bases, in that order; junction bases with no gene match: 4. Germline assignment: CDR1 MNHEY and CDR2 SVGAGI. This CDR3 is CASSYPSGSGNEQFF. CDR3 in DNA: TGTGCCAGCAGTTACCCTAGCGGGAGTGGCAATGAGCAGTTCTTC.

This clone has only one observation. At one end the junction does not follow the germline gene, possibly because of a read error. This chain links TRBV27 with TRBJ1-2; the match to TRBD1 covers 10 bases. The CDR3 spans 13 residues. Per germline, CDR1 MNHEY and CDR2 SMNVEV (reference sequence). The CDR3 DNA is TGTGCCAGCAGTCCCCGGGACAGGGGACCGGCCTCCTTC. This translates into CASSPRDRGPASF.

The table lists this clone with a count of one. The rearrangement joins TRBV7-9 to TRBJ2-1; D unclear. Deletions cut 3 bases from V and 9 bases from J, with 9 bases between. This CDR3 spans 12 amino acids. Germline lookup yields CDR1 SEHNR and CDR2 FQNEAQ (reference sequence). This chain's CDR3 is CASSFQDGEQFF. The CDR3 nucleotides are TGTGCCAGCAGCTTTCAGGATGGTGAGCAGTTCTTC.

V and J are TRBV5-1 and TRBJ2-7; 10 bases fit TRBD1. With 0 bases clipped from V and 4 bases from J, the junction kept 4 bases outside the gene matches. CDR1 is SGHRS, CDR2 YFSETQ, per germline. This CDR3 region has 15 residues. Here the CDR3 reads CASSLGGQGGYEQYF. In nucleotides, the CDR3 is TGCGCCAGCAGCTTGGGCGGACAGGGGGGGTACGAGCAGTACTTC.

This clone has only a few counts. The V call is TRBV7-3, the J call TRBJ1-6; the D gene is possibly TRBD1 (6 bases). The CDR3 sequence is 16 residues long. CDR1 is SGHTA, CDR2 FQGTGA, per germline. Trimming took off 0 bases at V and 7 bases at J, with 13 bases between the two ends. As DNA, the CDR3 is TGTGCCAGCAGCTTAACAGGTCGGCAGGGGAATTCACCCCTCCACTTT. Protein: CASSLTGRQGNSPLHF.

The chain uses TRBV10-3 and TRBJ2-3; 9 nucleotides line up with TRBD1. Per the germline V gene, CDR1 is ENHRY and CDR2 is SYGVKD. The CDR3 has 14 amino acids. Trimming removed 8 bases from V and 3 bases from J; junction bases left unmatched: 6. The CDR3 region is CAIQQGALTDTQYF. The CDR3 bases are TGTGCCATCCAACAGGGGGCGCTGACAGATACGCAGTATTTT.

J is TRBJ1-4 and V is TRBV19, with a weak D call TRBD1 (5 bases). This CDR3 region has 15 residues. V was trimmed by 4 bases and J by 4 bases, leaving 13 bases between them. In germline, CDR1 is LNHDA, CDR2 SQIVND (reference sequence). CDR3: CASSTQGTGNEKLFF. DNA for the CDR3: TGTGCCAGTAGTACGCAGGGTACCGGTAATGAAAAACTGTTTTTT.

Notes on this clone: The junction departs from germline at one end; a sequencing error may be responsible. This chain connects TRBV9 to TRBJ2-7; 9 positions match TRBD2. Germline-derived CDR1 and CDR2 are SGDLS and YYNGEE. The length of the CDR3 is 15 residues. The CDR3 here is CAGSVDLAGSYEQYF. CDR3 bases: TGTGCCGGCAGCGTGGATCTAGCGGGATCCTACGAGCAGTACTTC.

This clone was counted between two and nine times. This chain links TRBV2 with TRBJ1-6; no clear D gene. Trimming removed 8 bases at V and 7 bases at J, with 9 bases between. Germline V gene lookup returns CDR1 SNHLY and CDR2 FYNNEI. This CDR3 has 12 residues. The DNA for the CDR3 is TGTGCCAGCGGACTGCCCAATTCACCCCTCCACTTT. Its protein product is CASGLPNSPLHF.

The chain joins TRBV19 to TRBJ2-3; TRBD1 might be the D (7 bases). V was pared by 5 bases and J by 7 bases, with 22 bases between. Germline V gene data show CDR1 as LNHDA and CDR2 as SQIVND (reference sequence). The CDR3 runs 16 residues. The CDR3 protein is CASSPRQGAGGNTQYF. DNA of the CDR3: TGTGCCAGTAGTCCCCGACAGGGAGCGGGTGGAAATACGCAGTATTTT.

J is TRBJ2-7 and V is TRBV9, with a tentative D call TRBD2 (6 bases). Germline lookup yields CDR1 SGDLS and CDR2 YYNGEE. The CDR3 runs to 14 residues. V lost 0 bases, J lost 7 bases, and 14 bases lay in between. The CDR3 here is CASSVALEGPEQYF. The CDR3 DNA sequence: TGTGCCAGCAGCGTAGCTTTGGAGGGGCCTGAGCAGTACTTC. The full variable domain, completed using reference TRBV9 and TRBJ2-7, is DSGVTQTPKHLITATGQRVTLRCSPRSGDLSVYWYQQSLDQGLQFLIQYYNGEERAKGNILERFSAQQFPDLHSELNLSSLELGDSALYFCASSVALEGPEQYFGPGTRLTVT.

This rearrangement joins TRBV5-1 to TRBJ2-7; 13 bases match TRBD2. The CDR3 spans 16 residues. J gave up 0 bases and V 0 bases, and 0 bases lay outside the gene matches. CDR1 is SGHRS, CDR2 YFSETQ, per germline. The CDR3 is CASSLGTSGSSYEQYF. CDR3 in DNA: TGCGCCAGCAGCTTGGGGACTAGCGGGAGCTCCTACGAGCAGTACTTC.

V gene TRBV5-4 combines with J gene TRBJ2-7; TRBD1 aligns across 7 bases. The CDR3 runs to 15 residues. Trimming took 3 bases from V and 0 from J; bases not matched to a gene: 6. Germline CDR1 is SGHNT and CDR2 is YYREEE (reference sequence). CDR3 nucleotide sequence: TGTGCCAGCAGCTCGGGACAGTCGAGCTCCTACGAGCAGTACTTC. Translating gives CASSSGQSSSYEQYF.